This T cell receptor beta chain was observed in a study of T cell repertoires in cytomegalovirus infection. On the study more broadly: Public TCR beta signatures marked donors with CMV infection and the matching HLA.

This CDR3 spans 14 amino acids. Germline V lookup: CDR1 MNHEY, CDR2 SVGEGT. Trimming pared 4 bases from V and 4 bases from J, leaving 12 bases between. This clonotype was detected only a few times. Its antigen is unknown. TCRdb reanalysed the reads using MiXCR and keeps one entry per CDR3 protein. Here the sample spans hundreds of thousands of distinct CDR3 sequences, 30% to 35% being singletons. Overall study findings and caveats: Summed frequency of public TCR beta families distinguished CMV carriers with the relevant HLA.

The starting material was cultured CD8+ T cells from PBMCs, obtained from culture after CMV antigen stimulation. This receptor was obtained from a human donor in good health (CMV status not recorded). Some clones in this sample may be carry-over from other donors' samples. V and J are TRBV6-2 or TRBV6-3 and TRBJ2-3; D unclear. The CDR3 coding sequence is TGTGCCAGCAGTTCAGATGACTGGGCAGATACGCAGTATTTT. This translates into CASSSDDWADTQYF.